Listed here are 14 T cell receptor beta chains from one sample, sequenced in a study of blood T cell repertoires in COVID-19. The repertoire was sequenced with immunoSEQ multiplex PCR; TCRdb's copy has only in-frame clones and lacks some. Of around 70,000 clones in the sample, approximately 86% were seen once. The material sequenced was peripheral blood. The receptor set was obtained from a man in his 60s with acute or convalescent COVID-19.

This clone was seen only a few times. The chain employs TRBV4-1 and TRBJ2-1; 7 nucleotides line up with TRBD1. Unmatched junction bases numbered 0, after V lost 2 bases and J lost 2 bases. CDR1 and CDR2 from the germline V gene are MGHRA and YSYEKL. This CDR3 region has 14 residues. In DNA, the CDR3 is TGCGCCAGCAGCCAACAGGGGGCCTACAATGAGCAGTTCTTC. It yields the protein CASSQQGAYNEQFF.

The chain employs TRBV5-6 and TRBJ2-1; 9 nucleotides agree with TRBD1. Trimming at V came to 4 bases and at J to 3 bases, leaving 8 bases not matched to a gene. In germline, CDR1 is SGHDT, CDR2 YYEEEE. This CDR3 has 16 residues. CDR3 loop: CASSVTGTGFYNEQFF. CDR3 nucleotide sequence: TGTGCCAGCAGCGTGACCGGGACAGGGTTCTACAATGAGCAGTTCTTC.

CDR3 in amino acids: CASNIGGMRSRDAGQPQHF. CDR3 coding DNA: TGCGCCAGCAACATTGGGGGGATGAGGTCCAGGGATGCCGGGCAGCCCCAGCATTTT. The chain joins TRBV5-1 to TRBJ1-5; D possibly corresponds to TRBD1 (5 bases). V shed 6 bases and J shed 7 bases, with 32 bases lying between them. The CDR3 loop spans 19 amino acids. Germline CDR1 SGHRS, CDR2 YFSETQ.

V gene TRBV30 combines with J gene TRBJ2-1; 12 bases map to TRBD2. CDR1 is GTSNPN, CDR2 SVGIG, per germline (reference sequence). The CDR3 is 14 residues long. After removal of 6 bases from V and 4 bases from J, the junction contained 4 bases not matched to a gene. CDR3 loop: CACRLAGGYNEQFF. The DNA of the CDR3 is TGTGCCTGCCGGCTAGCGGGGGGGTACAATGAGCAGTTCTTC. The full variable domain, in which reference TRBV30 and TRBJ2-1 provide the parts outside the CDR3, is SQTIHQWPATLVQPVGSPLSLECTVEGTSNPNLYWYRQAAGRGLQLLFYSVGIGQISSEVPQNLSASRPQDRQFILSSKKLLLSDSGFYLCACRLAGGYNEQFFGPGTRLTVL.

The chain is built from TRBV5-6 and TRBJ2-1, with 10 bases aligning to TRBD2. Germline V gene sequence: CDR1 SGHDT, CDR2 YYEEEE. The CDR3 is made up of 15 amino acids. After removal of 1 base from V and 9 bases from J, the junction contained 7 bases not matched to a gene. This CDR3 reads CASSLRAGGLIEQFF. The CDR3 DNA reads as TGTGCCAGCAGCTTGAGAGCGGGGGGGCTTATTGAGCAGTTCTTC. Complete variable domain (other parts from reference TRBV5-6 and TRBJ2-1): DAGVTQSPTHLIKTRGQQVTLRCSPKSGHDTVSWYQQALGQGPQFIFQYYEEEERQRGNFPDRFSGHQFPNYSSELNVNALLLGDSALYLCASSLRAGGLIEQFFGPGTRLTVL.

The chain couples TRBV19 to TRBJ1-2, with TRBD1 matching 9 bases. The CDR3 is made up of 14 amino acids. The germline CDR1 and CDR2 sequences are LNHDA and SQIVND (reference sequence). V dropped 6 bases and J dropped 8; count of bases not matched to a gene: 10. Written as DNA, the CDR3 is TGTGCCAGTAGCCCAACAGGGGGCGGTCGCGGCTACACCTTC. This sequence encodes CASSPTGGGRGYTF.

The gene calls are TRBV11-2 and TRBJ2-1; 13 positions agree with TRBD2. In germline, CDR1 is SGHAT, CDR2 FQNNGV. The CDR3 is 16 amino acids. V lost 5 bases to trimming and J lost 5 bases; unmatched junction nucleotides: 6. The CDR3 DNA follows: TGTGCCAGCAGCAGAACTAGCGGGGGGGCTCACAATGAGCAGTTCTTC. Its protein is CASSRTSGGAHNEQFF.

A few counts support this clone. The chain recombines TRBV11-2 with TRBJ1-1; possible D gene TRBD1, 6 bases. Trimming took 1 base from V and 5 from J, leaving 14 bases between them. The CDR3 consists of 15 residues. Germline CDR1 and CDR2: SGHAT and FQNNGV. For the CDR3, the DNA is TGTGCCAGCAGCTTAGGGGCCAGGGGAGATACTGAAGCTTTCTTT. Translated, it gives CASSLGARGDTEAFF.

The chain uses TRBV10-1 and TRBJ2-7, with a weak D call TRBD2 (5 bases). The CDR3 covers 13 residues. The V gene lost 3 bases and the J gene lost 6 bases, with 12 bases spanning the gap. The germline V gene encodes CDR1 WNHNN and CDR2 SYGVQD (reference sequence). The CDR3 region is CASSERPSGEQYV. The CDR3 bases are TGCGCCAGCAGTGAAAGGCCCAGCGGCGAGCAGTACGTC.

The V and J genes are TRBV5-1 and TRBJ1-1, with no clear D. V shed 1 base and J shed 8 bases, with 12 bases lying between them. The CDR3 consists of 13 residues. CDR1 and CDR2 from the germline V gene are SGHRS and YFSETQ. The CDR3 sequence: CASSLLTTSEAFF. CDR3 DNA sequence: TGCGCCAGCAGCTTGCTAACTACTTCAGAAGCTTTCTTT.

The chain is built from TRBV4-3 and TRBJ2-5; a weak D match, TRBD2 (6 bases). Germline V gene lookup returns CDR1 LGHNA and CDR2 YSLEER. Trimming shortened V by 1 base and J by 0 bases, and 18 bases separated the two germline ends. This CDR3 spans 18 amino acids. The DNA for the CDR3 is TGCGCCAGCAGCCAAGGCCCCGGGGCGGGGAGGTACCAAGAGACCCAGTACTTC. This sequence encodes CASSQGPGAGRYQETQYF.

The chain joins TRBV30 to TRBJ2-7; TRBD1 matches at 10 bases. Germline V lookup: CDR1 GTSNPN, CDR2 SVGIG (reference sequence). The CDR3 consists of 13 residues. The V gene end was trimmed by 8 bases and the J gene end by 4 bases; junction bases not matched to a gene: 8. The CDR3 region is CAQDRGLGYEQYF. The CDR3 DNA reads TGTGCCCAAGACAGGGGGCTAGGGTACGAGCAGTACTTC.

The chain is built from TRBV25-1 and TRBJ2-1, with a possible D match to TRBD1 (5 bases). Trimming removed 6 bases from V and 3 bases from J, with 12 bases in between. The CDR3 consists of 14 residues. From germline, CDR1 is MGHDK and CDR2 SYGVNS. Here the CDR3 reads CASRMDTIYNEQFF. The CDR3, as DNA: TGTGCCAGCAGGATGGACACCATCTACAATGAGCAGTTCTTC.

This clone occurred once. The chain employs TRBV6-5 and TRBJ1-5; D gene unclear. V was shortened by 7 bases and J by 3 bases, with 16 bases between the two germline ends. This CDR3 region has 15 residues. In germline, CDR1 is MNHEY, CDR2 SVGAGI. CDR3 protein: CASKPRDRNNQPQHF. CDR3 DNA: TGTGCCAGCAAGCCGAGGGATCGGAACAATCAGCCCCAGCATTTT.